This passage covers 21 T cell receptor beta chains from one sample sequenced in a study of blood T cell repertoires in COVID-19 (dated by TCRdb to between 2020 and 2021). Receptor amplification or capture employed the immunoSEQ multiplex PCR assay. Not all clones reach the TCRdb copy of this immuneACCESS table, which keeps in-frame sequences only. Checked studies attribute under half of the gap to unresolved V genes and leave the rest unexplained. The sample table holds 250,000 to 350,000 clones, of which around 88% were seen once. The ten largest clones take up about 5.5% of the sample. Sequenced material: PBMCs or T cells enriched from blood (not recorded which). These TCRs come from a woman in her thirties or forties who had recovered from COVID-19.

The chain couples TRBV14 to TRBJ2-1; TRBD2 is a possible D gene (5 bases). The V gene lost 0 bases and the J gene lost 11 bases, with 8 bases spanning the gap. The CDR3 consists of 12 residues. Germline V gene lookup returns CDR1 SGHDN and CDR2 FVKESK. CDR3 nucleotide sequence: TGTGCCAGCAGCCAAGACGCTAGCAAGCAGTTCTTC. Translated, it gives CASSQDASKQFF.

This chain links TRBV7-8 with TRBJ1-1; no definite D call. The CDR3 runs to 14 residues. V lost 5 bases and J 0 bases, leaving 10 bases between the germline ends. Germline CDR1 reads SGHVS; CDR2 reads FQNEAQ. The CDR3 sequence is CASSPQILNTEAFF. DNA for the CDR3: TGTGCCAGCAGCCCCCAAATCCTGAACACTGAAGCTTTCTTT.

The chain uses TRBV2 and TRBJ1-2; TRBD1 matches at 7 bases. Germline assignment: CDR1 SNHLY and CDR2 FYNNEI. V lost 5 bases and J lost 4; bases outside the gene matches: 7. There are 14 residues in the CDR3. CDR3 protein: CASSLTDRAYGYTF. CDR3 in DNA: TGTGCCAGCAGTCTTACAGACAGGGCCTATGGCTACACCTTC.

This chain connects TRBV14 to TRBJ1-1; D unclear. V shed 4 bases and J shed 1 base, with 13 bases lying between them. CDR1 and CDR2 (germline): SGHDN, FVKESK. CDR3 length equals 15 residues. CDR3 sequence (DNA): TGTGCCAGCAGCCCGCAACCAACGAGGAACACTGAAGCTTTCTTT. Its translation: CASSPQPTRNTEAFF.

The genes are TRBV4-1 and TRBJ1-1, with a weak D call TRBD1 (6 bases). Germline V gene data show CDR1 as MGHRA and CDR2 as YSYEKL. This CDR3 has 20 residues. Trimming removed 0 bases from V and 4 bases from J, with 27 bases in between. Written as DNA, the CDR3 is TGCGCCAGCAGCCAAGATCTTGGGGCCGGGCGAGGGGGTGTAGGCACTGAAGCTTTCTTT. It codes for CASSQDLGAGRGGVGTEAFF.

The rearrangement joins TRBV9 to TRBJ2-2; D uncertain. The length of the CDR3 is 16 residues. The germline CDR1 and CDR2 sequences are SGDLS and YYNGEE. V was cut by 3 bases and J by 1 base, with 13 bases left in between. In nucleotides, the CDR3 is TGTGCCAGCAGCGCCCGTGGGCTCCTGAACACCGGGGAGCTGTTTTTT. Translation: CASSARGLLNTGELFF.

The chain uses TRBV28 and TRBJ2-4; 7 bases line up with TRBD1. Trimming took 6 bases from V and 0 from J; bases not matched to a gene: 5. The CDR3 loop spans 15 amino acids. Per the germline V gene, CDR1 is MDHEN and CDR2 is SYDVKM. The CDR3 DNA reads as TGTGCCAGCAGCCGGACAGGTCTAGCCAAAAACATTCAGTACTTC. It yields the protein CASSRTGLAKNIQYF.

The J gene is TRBJ2-7, the V gene TRBV2, with D tentatively TRBD2 (5 bases). Germline loops: CDR1 SNHLY, CDR2 FYNNEI. The CDR3 is 13 residues long. V was trimmed by 6 bases and J by 9 bases, leaving 18 bases between them. The CDR3 spells CASSGPLAGRQYF. The CDR3 DNA follows: TGTGCCAGCAGCGGACCCCTCGCGGGCCGGCAGTACTTC.

The chain uses TRBV25-1 and TRBJ2-3, with TRBD2 as a possible D gene (6 bases). CDR3 length equals 17 residues. Looked up from germline, CDR1 is MGHDK and CDR2 is SYGVNS. Trimming pared 2 bases from V and 5 bases from J, leaving 20 bases between. CDR3 coding DNA: TGTGCCAGCAGTGAAATGGGTCTAGGTCGGGGGAAAGATACGCAGTATTTT. This sequence encodes CASSEMGLGRGKDTQYF.

The chain combines TRBV30 with TRBJ2-7; TRBD1 aligns across 7 bases. The germline gives CDR1 GTSNPN, CDR2 SVGIG (reference sequence). V lost 2 bases to trimming and J lost 6 bases; unmatched junction nucleotides: 10. CDR3 length equals 14 residues. CDR3 bases: TGTGCCTGGAGTTTCCACAGGGGAATGGGCGAGCAGTACTTC. The encoded protein is CAWSFHRGMGEQYF.

As DNA, the CDR3 is TGTGCCAGCAGCGTAGGCGTAACGCGGGAGCAGTACTTC. Translation gives CASSVGVTREQYF. V gene TRBV9 combines with J gene TRBJ2-7; no clear D. Germline lookup yields CDR1 SGDLS and CDR2 YYNGEE. V was shortened by 0 bases and J by 7 bases, with 11 bases between the two germline ends. The length of the CDR3 is 13 residues. Complete variable domain (other parts from reference TRBV9 and TRBJ2-7): DSGVTQTPKHLITATGQRVTLRCSPRSGDLSVYWYQQSLDQGLQFLIQYYNGEERAKGNILERFSAQQFPDLHSELNLSSLELGDSALYFCASSVGVTREQYFGPGTRLTVT.

This clone was detected a few times. This chain uses TRBV7-9 with TRBJ2-7; 8 bases line up with TRBD1. Germline V gives CDR1 SEHNR, CDR2 FQNEAQ (reference sequence). With V trimmed by 5 bases and J by 4 bases, 4 bases remained unmatched. The CDR3 consists of 13 residues. This CDR3 is CASSVGQVYEQYF. DNA for the CDR3: TGTGCCAGCAGCGTGGGACAGGTTTACGAGCAGTACTTC.

V usage is TRBV13 and J usage is TRBJ2-5, with D maybe TRBD1 (5 bases). V gave up 2 bases and J gave up 1 base, with 11 bases separating them. CDR1 PRHDT and CDR2 FYEKMQ come from the germline V gene (reference sequence). The CDR3 consists of 15 residues. The CDR3 protein is CASSLWGEAQETQYF. For the CDR3, the DNA is TGTGCCAGCAGCTTATGGGGCGAAGCCCAAGAGACCCAGTACTTC.

This rearrangement joins TRBV15 to TRBJ2-5; TRBD1 is a possible D gene (5 bases). This CDR3 is built from 16 residues. Germline V lookup: CDR1 LNHNV, CDR2 YYDKDF (reference sequence). V gave up 1 base and J gave up 0 bases, with 12 bases separating them. For the CDR3, the DNA is TGTGCCACCAGCAGAGGTGGAGTCAGGGACCAAGAGACCCAGTACTTC. Its protein product is CATSRGGVRDQETQYF. The variable domain in full, completed from reference TRBV15 and TRBJ2-5, reads DAMVIQNPRYQVTQFGKPVTLSCSQTLNHNVMYWYQQKSSQAPKLLFHYYDKDFNNEADTPDNFQSRRPNTSFCFLDIRSPGLGDTAMYLCATSRGGVRDQETQYFGPGTRLLVL.

J is TRBJ1-2 and V is TRBV28; 11 nucleotides agree with TRBD1. CDR1 MDHEN and CDR2 SYDVKM come from the germline V gene. CDR3 length: 16 amino acids. V lost 6 bases and J lost 8; bases outside the gene matches: 14. DNA for the CDR3: TGTGCCAGCAGCCCGGGACAGGGGGGGGGACCAGTGGGCTACACCTTC. Its translation: CASSPGQGGGPVGYTF.

The chain uses TRBV9 and TRBJ1-6; D is ambiguous. The germline V gene has CDR1 SGDLS and CDR2 YYNGEE. The V end lost 4 bases, the J end lost 9 bases, and 14 bases lay between the germline ends. This CDR3 region has 14 residues. The CDR3 loop reads CASSSPGMGSPLHF. Here the CDR3 DNA reads TGTGCCAGCAGCTCACCCGGGATGGGTTCACCCCTCCACTTT.

The gene calls are TRBV12-3 or TRBV12-4 and TRBJ1-1, with D possibly being TRBD1 (5 bases). This CDR3 is 13 amino acids long. Trimming cost V 8 bases and J 10 bases, with 20 bases left between them. The CDR3 loop is CASGVGGAVGAFF. The CDR3 DNA sequence: TGTGCCAGCGGCGTGGGGGGTGCAGTAGGAGCTTTCTTT.

The chain carries TRBV30 and TRBJ2-3, with 10 nucleotides matching TRBD1. The CDR3 is made up of 14 amino acids. Germline loops: CDR1 GTSNPN, CDR2 SVGIG (reference sequence). V shed 2 bases, J shed 5 bases, and the junction held 4 bases outside the gene matches. As DNA, the CDR3 is TGTGCCTGGAGTCCTCGGACAGGGGGAGATACGCAGTATTTT. Translating gives CAWSPRTGGDTQYF.

The chain recombines TRBV27 with TRBJ2-1, with TRBD2 matching 8 bases. CDR1 is MNHEY and CDR2 is SMNVEV in the germline V gene (reference sequence). J gave up 4 bases and V 6 bases, and 11 bases lay outside the gene matches. The CDR3 totals 16 residues. This chain's CDR3 is CASRAREGGGYNEQFF. The CDR3 DNA sequence: TGTGCCAGCAGAGCCCGGGAGGGGGGGGGTTACAATGAGCAGTTCTTC.

The chain has TRBV29-1 and TRBJ2-7; 9 positions agree with TRBD1. With 4 bases clipped from V and 0 bases from J, the junction kept 10 bases outside the gene matches. CDR1 is SQVTM and CDR2 is ANQGSEA in the germline V gene. This CDR3 spans 16 amino acids. Written as DNA, the CDR3 is TGCAGCGTTGGAATCACCGGGACAGGGCCCTCCTACGAGCAGTACTTC. It is translated as CSVGITGTGPSYEQYF.

This chain connects TRBV4-1 to TRBJ2-4; 7 nucleotides align to TRBD1. From germline, CDR1 is MGHRA and CDR2 YSYEKL. The CDR3 is made up of 18 amino acids. V gave up 3 bases and J gave up 0 bases; unmatched junction bases: 11. The CDR3 DNA is TGCGCCAGCAGCCAGCCTAACAGGGGAAATCTAGCCAAAAACATTCAGTACTTC. Residues: CASSQPNRGNLAKNIQYF.